The 30 T cell receptor beta chains below all came from one sample that was sequenced in a study of blood T cells in healthy people across ages. Sample-barcoded 5' priming and a J-beta primer mix drove a second PCR of about 6 to 12 cycles. TCRdb independently ran MiXCR on the 5' RACE reads; one entry per CDR3 protein. The data hold more than 650,000 distinct CDR3 sequences, with about 20% observed a single time. The sequenced sample consisted of blood. Receptors originate from a man between 65 and 85 years old in good health.

This clonotype was seen a handful of times. V is TRBV20-1 and J is TRBJ2-1; 11 bases match TRBD2. CDR1 and CDR2 (germline): DFQATT, SNEGSKA (reference sequence). V lost 4 bases and J lost 6; bases outside the gene matches: 17. The CDR3 runs to 18 residues. CDR3 in amino acids: CSAILGGEPGLAVNEQFF. The CDR3 DNA follows: TGCAGTGCTATCCTCGGTGGGGAACCGGGACTAGCGGTCAATGAGCAGTTCTTC.

In its sample, this clonotype was seen many times. This chain links TRBV12-3 or TRBV12-4 with TRBJ2-7; TRBD1 matches at 7 bases. Trimming cost V 7 bases and J 1 base; bases outside gene matches: 7. The CDR3 is 14 residues long. Here the CDR3 reads CASNPGQSSYEQYF. Here the CDR3 DNA reads TGTGCCAGCAACCCGGGACAGTCGTCCTACGAGCAGTACTTC.

This clonotype has only a few counts. The rearrangement uses TRBV6-5 and TRBJ1-2; weak D call: TRBD1 (6 bases). CDR3 length: 15 amino acids. Germline CDR1 and CDR2: MNHEY and SVGAGI. Trimming left V 4 bases short and J 8 bases short, with 20 bases between. CDR3 sequence: CASSSPRGGARGYTF. The CDR3 region has the DNA TGTGCCAGCAGTTCACCCCGGGGGGGCGCGCGAGGCTACACCTTC.

V and J are TRBV7-9 and TRBJ2-7, with D perhaps TRBD2 (5 bases). V was trimmed by 4 bases and J by 4 bases, leaving 11 bases between them. The CDR3 has 13 residues. Germline CDR1 reads SEHNR; CDR2 reads FQNEAQ (reference sequence). This chain's CDR3 is CASSYLGEYEQYF. CDR3 nucleotides: TGTGCCAGCAGCTACCTCGGGGAGTACGAGCAGTACTTC.

In its sample, this clonotype was seen a few times. The rearrangement links TRBV11-1 to TRBJ1-3; 11 nucleotides align to TRBD1. The ends lost 1 base at V and 0 bases at J; junction bases unmatched: 14. CDR3 length: 21 residues. CDR1 and CDR2 (germline): SGHAT, FQDESV (reference sequence). CDR3 sequence reads: CASSLDKFRDRGIISGNTIYF. DNA for the CDR3: TGTGCCAGCAGCTTAGATAAATTCCGGGACAGGGGGATCATCTCTGGAAACACCATATATTTT.

There are a few counts of this clonotype. CDR3: CASRGGTNEKLFF. For the CDR3, the DNA is TGTGCCAGCAGGGGTGGAACTAATGAAAAACTGTTTTTT. The chain uses TRBV27 and TRBJ1-4; the D is unclear. CDR3 size: 13 residues. Trimming stripped 6 bases from V and 1 base from J, with 6 bases between. The germline gives CDR1 MNHEY, CDR2 SMNVEV (reference sequence).

This clonotype was seen only a few times. The chain has TRBV20-1 and TRBJ1-2, with D perhaps TRBD1 (6 bases). The CDR3 spans 14 residues. Germline values: CDR1 DFQATT, CDR2 SNEGSKA (reference sequence). V lost 1 base to trimming and J lost 5 bases, with 14 bases between them. In DNA, the CDR3 is TGCAGTGCTAGAGTTGATAAAGGGGGGTATGGCTACACCTTC. Its protein product is CSARVDKGGYGYTF.

This sequence joins TRBV14 and TRBJ1-4; D perhaps matches TRBD1 (6 bases). This CDR3 is 15 amino acids long. V was cut by 1 base and J by 4 bases, with 10 bases left in between. The germline CDR1 and CDR2 sequences are SGHDN and FVKESK. This CDR3 is CASSQGRGHNEKLFF. The CDR3 nucleotides read TGTGCCAGCAGCCAAGGCCGGGGGCATAATGAAAAACTGTTTTTT.

Many counts were recorded for this clonotype. The chain uses TRBV20-1 and TRBJ2-5, with 12 bases that match TRBD2. Germline values: CDR1 DFQATT, CDR2 SNEGSKA (reference sequence). The CDR3 runs 16 residues. V shed 6 bases, J shed 3 bases, and the junction held 11 bases outside the gene matches. The CDR3 is CSANPLAGGPKETQYF. DNA of the CDR3: TGCAGTGCAAATCCACTAGCGGGGGGCCCCAAAGAGACCCAGTACTTC.

This clonotype was seen a handful of times. This chain uses TRBV12-3 or TRBV12-4 with TRBJ1-4, with D possibly TRBD1 on 6 matching bases. The CDR3 consists of 15 residues. The V gene lost 1 base and the J gene lost 4 bases, with 10 bases spanning the gap. The CDR3 region is CASSLEGRGNEKLFF. CDR3 in DNA: TGTGCCAGCAGTTTAGAGGGCAGGGGTAATGAAAAACTGTTTTTT.

The chain employs TRBV7-9 and TRBJ2-4; TRBD1 aligns across 8 bases. The germline V gene encodes CDR1 SEHNR and CDR2 FQNEAQ (reference sequence). V was clipped by 3 bases and J by 8 bases; unmatched bases: 6. The CDR3 is made up of 14 amino acids. The CDR3 nucleotides read TGTGCCAGCAGCTTCAGGGGGCCAGGTGACATTCAGTACTTC. Its translation: CASSFRGPGDIQYF.

This chain connects TRBV3-1 to TRBJ2-5; D is unresolved. Germline-derived CDR1 and CDR2 are LGHDT and YNNKEL (reference sequence). The V gene lost 2 bases and the J gene lost 4 bases, with 5 bases spanning the gap. The CDR3 consists of 12 residues. CDR3 loop: CASSQKRETQYF. For the CDR3, the DNA is TGTGCCAGCAGCCAAAAAAGAGAGACCCAGTACTTC.

J is TRBJ2-3 and V is TRBV29-1; 11 bases align to TRBD2. J lost 6 bases, V lost 8 bases, and 16 bases had no gene match. Germline values: CDR1 SQVTM, CDR2 ANQGSEA. The length of the CDR3 is 16 residues. CDR3 sequence (DNA): TGCAGCTACACACTACTAGCGGGAGCAGGGTGGGATACGCAGTATTTT. Its protein product is CSYTLLAGAGWDTQYF.

This clonotype was picked up a small number of times. A clone one base away is much larger, so this may be a read error. The missing conserved phenylalanine or tryptophan at the end of this CDR3 makes a read error likely. The chain couples TRBV7-9 to TRBJ2-5; 7 bases are a match to TRBD2. The J call may be wrong; the DNA end is better matched by TRBJ2-7. The CDR3 runs 14 residues. The V gene's germline CDR1 is SEHNR and CDR2 FQNEAQ (reference sequence). The CDR3 spells CASSFSGGNGEQYL. The CDR3 DNA is TGTGCCAGCAGCTTTTCGGGAGGAAATGGCGAGCAGTACCTC.

The chain has TRBV12-3 or TRBV12-4 and TRBJ1-2, with D perhaps matching TRBD1 (5 bases). CDR3 length: 12 amino acids. V was cut by 11 bases and J by 4 bases, with 14 bases left in between. The DNA of the CDR3 is TGTGCCGGGAGAACTGGGGGCTATGGCTACACCTTC. Translation: CAGRTGGYGYTF.

This clonotype was observed at least ten times. The chain recombines TRBV4-3 with TRBJ2-6; D gene ambiguous. The CDR3 covers 15 residues. Trimming removed 5 bases from V and 0 bases from J, with 8 bases in between. Germline CDR1 LGHNA, CDR2 YSLEER. As DNA, the CDR3 is TGCGCCAGCAGCTCTTCTTCCTCTGGGGCCAACGTCCTGACTTTC. Translated, it gives CASSSSSSGANVLTF.

This clonotype appeared many times. The chain is built from TRBV5-1 and TRBJ1-3, with TRBD1 as a possible D gene (5 bases). The CDR3 runs 14 residues. The V and J ends lost 3 bases and 2 bases respectively, with 9 bases between them. CDR1 is SGHRS and CDR2 is YFSETQ in the germline V gene. The CDR3 loop reads CASSSGRAGNTIYF. The CDR3 nucleotides are TGCGCCAGCAGCTCCGGCAGGGCTGGAAACACCATATATTTT.

This clonotype was detected once. This sequence joins TRBV11-2 and TRBJ2-7, with D maybe TRBD1 (6 bases). CDR1 SGHAT and CDR2 FQNNGV come from the germline V gene. Trimming took 5 bases from V and 3 from J, leaving 20 bases between them. The CDR3 has 16 amino acids. CDR3: CASSLIPERQDYEQYF. CDR3 coding DNA: TGTGCCAGCAGCCTGATCCCGGAGAGACAGGACTACGAGCAGTACTTC.

This clonotype was counted only a few times. Compared with germline, one end of the junction differs, possibly owing to a read error. This rearrangement joins TRBV12-3 or TRBV12-4 to TRBJ1-2; D remains ambiguous. This CDR3 comprises 14 residues. The CDR3: CASRPGRHPGGDTF. CDR3 DNA sequence: TGTGCCAGCAGACCAGGACGGCATCCTGGTGGCGACACCTTC.

This clonotype appeared a few times. V usage is TRBV29-1 and J usage is TRBJ1-3; no reliable D call. Germline V gives CDR1 SQVTM, CDR2 ANQGSEA. V was pared by 4 bases and J by 4 bases, with 5 bases between. This CDR3 is 11 amino acids long. The DNA for the CDR3 is TGCAGCGTTGCTATAGGAAACACCATATATTTT. This sequence encodes CSVAIGNTIYF.

V gene TRBV12-3 or TRBV12-4 combines with J gene TRBJ1-5, with a possible D match to TRBD1 (5 bases). Trimming left V 2 bases short and J 7 bases short, with 12 bases between. The CDR3 covers 14 residues. The CDR3 region has the DNA TGTGCCAGCAGTTTATGGGGGACGCGCCAGCCCCAGCATTTT. It encodes CASSLWGTRQPQHF.

In its sample, this clonotype was seen a few times. The rearrangement uses TRBV12-3 or TRBV12-4 and TRBJ2-2; the match to TRBD2 covers 10 bases. J lost 2 bases, V lost 7 bases, and 4 bases had no gene match. The CDR3 covers 15 residues. CDR3 sequence: CASISGRANTGELFF. CDR3 DNA sequence: TGTGCCAGCATAAGCGGGAGGGCCAACACCGGGGAGCTGTTTTTT.

The V and J genes are TRBV10-2 and TRBJ1-2; D not resolved. Germline CDR1 reads WSHSY; CDR2 reads SAAADI. The CDR3 totals 13 residues. V was clipped by 4 bases and J by 2 bases, with 8 bases between them. Here the CDR3 reads CASSVYHNYGYTF. For the CDR3, the DNA is TGCGCCAGCAGTGTTTACCACAACTATGGCTACACCTTC.

This clonotype has just a few counts. This chain uses TRBV15 with TRBJ2-1; 11 bases map to TRBD2. The V gene's germline CDR1 is LNHNV and CDR2 YYDKDF (reference sequence). Trimming removed 3 bases from V and 1 base from J; junction bases left unmatched: 5. The CDR3 contains 17 residues. This chain's CDR3 is CATSRARLAGSYNEQFF. Written as DNA, the CDR3 is TGTGCCACCAGCAGGGCCCGACTAGCGGGATCCTACAATGAGCAGTTCTTC.

This clonotype occurred many times. The chain couples TRBV29-1 to TRBJ2-5, with D perhaps TRBD2 (6 bases). Germline CDR1 and CDR2: SQVTM and ANQGSEA. The CDR3 is 12 residues long. V lost 5 bases and J 4 bases, leaving 11 bases between the germline ends. In DNA, the CDR3 is TGCAGCGTTATCGGGAGAAGAGAGACCCAGTACTTC. Protein: CSVIGRRETQYF. Together with reference TRBV29-1 and TRBJ2-5, the CDR3 gives the full variable domain: SAVISQKPSRDICQRGTSLTIQCQVDSQVTMMFWYRQQPGQSLTLIATANQGSEATYESGFVIDKFPISRPNLTFSTLTVSNMSPEDSSIYLCSVIGRRETQYFGPGTRLLVL.

This clonotype was picked up a small number of times. This chain joins TRBV12-3 or TRBV12-4 and TRBJ1-6; 8 bases are shared with TRBD1. V lost 6 bases to trimming and J lost 4 bases; unmatched junction nucleotides: 5. CDR3 length: 15 residues. The CDR3 here is CASSPRQGYNSPLHF. In DNA form, the CDR3 reads TGTGCCAGCAGCCCGAGACAGGGGTATAATTCACCCCTCCACTTT.

This clonotype was seen only once. Likely a read error: the CDR3 ends without its conserved phenylalanine or tryptophan. The chain is built from TRBV10-1 and TRBJ2-1, with TRBD2 identical over 7 bases. Germline lookup yields CDR1 WNHNN and CDR2 SYGVQD (reference sequence). CDR3 size: 16 residues. The J segment lost 0 bases and the V segment lost 6 bases, leaving 8 bases of the junction unmatched. CDR3 in amino acids: CASRKRGRSSYNEQFL. The CDR3 bases are TGCGCCAGCAGGAAGCGGGGAAGGAGCTCCTACAATGAGCAGTTCCTC.

This clonotype was seen only a few times. The CDR3 does not close with the conserved phenylalanine or tryptophan, likely indicating a read error. The chain couples TRBV6-5 to TRBJ2-5; 7 nucleotides align to TRBD2. This CDR3 has 13 residues. Germline-derived CDR1 and CDR2 are MNHEY and SVGAGI. V was pared by 0 bases and J by 11 bases, with 6 bases of the junction left unmatched. CDR3 in DNA: TGTGCCAGCAGTTACTCCCCAGGGCGGGAGCAGTACGTC. It encodes CASSYSPGREQYV.

This clonotype has just a few counts. V gene TRBV18 combines with J gene TRBJ2-1; D may correspond to TRBD1 or TRBD2 (5 bases each). Per the germline V gene, CDR1 is KGHSH and CDR2 is LQKENI. The CDR3 is 15 residues long. Trimming took off 3 bases at V and 8 bases at J, with 17 bases between the two ends. In DNA form, the CDR3 reads TGTGCCAGCTCACCGGCAGGGACCGAGGCCTATGAGCAGTTCTTC. This codes for CASSPAGTEAYEQFF. Full variable domain (rest looked up from reference TRBV18 and TRBJ2-1): NAGVMQNPRHLVRRRGQEARLRCSPMKGHSHVYWYRQLPEEGLKFMVYLQKENIIDESGMPKERFSAEFPKEGPSILRIQQVVRGDSAAYFCASSPAGTEAYEQFFGPGTRLTVL.

The chain has TRBV4-2 and TRBJ2-1; D not certain. This CDR3 has 16 residues. Germline V gene sequence: CDR1 LGHNA, CDR2 YNFKEQ. Trimming cost V 0 bases and J 12 bases, with 21 bases left between them. The CDR3 protein is CASSQESSGNQGGQFF. The CDR3 region has the DNA TGTGCCAGCAGCCAAGAATCTTCGGGCAATCAAGGCGGGCAGTTCTTC.